Listed here are 10 T cell receptor beta chains from one sample, sequenced in a study of human T cells and chemical hapten exposure. Noted time point: pre-sensitization, week 0. The treatment here: therapeutic diphenylcyclopropenone sensitization with weekly scalp DPC. TCRdb itself ran the RACE reads through MiXCR, one entry per CDR3 protein. The sample holds more than 55,000 distinct CDR3 sequences, roughly a tenth seen once. The sequencing used whole blood, collected in connection with sensitization to the hapten diphenylcyclopropenone (DPC). These receptors originate from a man between 40 and 49 years old with alopecia areata. Some clones in this sample may be carry-over from other donors' samples.

The sample holds many counts of this clonotype. V gene TRBV20-1 combines with J gene TRBJ2-3; D is possibly TRBD2 (6 bases). Trimming cost V 4 bases and J 1 base, with 12 bases left between them. CDR1 is DFQATT and CDR2 is SNEGSKA in the germline V gene (reference sequence). There are 14 residues in the CDR3. The CDR3 loop is CSAMEGPGTDTQYF. The CDR3 DNA follows: TGCAGTGCTATGGAGGGCCCTGGCACAGATACGCAGTATTTT.

V gene TRBV11-2 combines with J gene TRBJ2-3; 12 nucleotides line up with TRBD2. Germline-derived CDR1 and CDR2 are SGHAT and FQNNGV. The CDR3 runs 17 residues. V trimming: 1 base; J trimming: 2 bases; junction bases outside the gene matches: 4. CDR3: CASSLVLAGGNTDTQYF. The CDR3, as DNA: TGTGCCAGCAGCTTAGTACTAGCGGGAGGTAACACAGATACGCAGTATTTT.

This clonotype turned up a few times. This chain's CDR3 is CASSVEGASSYEQYF. CDR3 coding DNA: TGTGCCAGCAGCGTAGAAGGGGCCTCCTCCTACGAGCAGTACTTC. The chain employs TRBV9 and TRBJ2-7, with D possibly being TRBD1 (5 bases). CDR1 is SGDLS and CDR2 is YYNGEE in the germline V gene. V gave up 0 bases and J gave up 0 bases, with 10 bases separating them. The CDR3 covers 15 residues.

This clonotype appeared many times. The chain recombines TRBV18 with TRBJ2-1, with 8 bases aligning to TRBD2. The CDR3 totals 15 residues. The germline V gene encodes CDR1 KGHSH and CDR2 LQKENI. Trimming at V came to 3 bases and at J to 10 bases, leaving 11 bases not matched to a gene. The CDR3 DNA sequence: TGTGCCAGCTCACCCAGAGCGGGAGAAGTCCACGAGCAGTTCTTC. This encodes CASSPRAGEVHEQFF.

This clonotype occurred a few times. The chain couples TRBV9 to TRBJ2-3, with TRBD2 identical over 10 bases. Germline-derived CDR1 and CDR2 are SGDLS and YYNGEE. Trimming took 3 bases from V and 5 from J; bases not matched to a gene: 6. The CDR3 consists of 15 residues. The CDR3 DNA reads as TGTGCCAGCAGCGATACTAGCGGGATTAGAGATACGCAGTATTTT. Protein product: CASSDTSGIRDTQYF.

This clonotype was recorded a few times. The V call is TRBV11-2, the J call TRBJ2-1; tentatively, D is TRBD1 (6 bases). Trimming left V 5 bases short and J 3 bases short, with 17 bases between. CDR3 length: 16 amino acids. CDR1 is SGHAT, CDR2 FQNNGV, per germline. The CDR3 DNA is TGTGCCAGCAGCGGGGGCGACAGGAGTTTCTACAATGAGCAGTTCTTC. Translating it yields CASSGGDRSFYNEQFF.

This chain links TRBV28 with TRBJ2-7, with unresolved D. The CDR3 has 12 amino acids. V shed 6 bases and J shed 2 bases, with 8 bases lying between them. Looked up from germline, CDR1 is MDHEN and CDR2 is SYDVKM. CDR3 in amino acids: CASSPAPYEQYF. CDR3 in DNA: TGTGCCAGCAGCCCTGCTCCCTACGAGCAGTACTTC.

This clonotype was recorded at least ten times. The chain links TRBV20-1 to TRBJ1-1, with TRBD1 as a possible D gene (6 bases). Per the germline V gene, CDR1 is DFQATT and CDR2 is SNEGSKA (reference sequence). The CDR3 runs 15 residues. Trimming took 2 bases from V and 0 from J, leaving 13 bases between them. The CDR3 coding sequence is TGCAGTGCTAGATTTGCGGGACACTTGAACACTGAAGCTTTCTTT. It codes for CSARFAGHLNTEAFF.

This clonotype was picked up a small number of times. V gene TRBV29-1 combines with J gene TRBJ2-1; the D gene could be TRBD1 or TRBD2 (6 bases each). This CDR3 is built from 14 residues. Trimming stripped 7 bases from V and 4 bases from J, with 17 bases between. Germline CDR1 reads SQVTM; CDR2 reads ANQGSEA. The CDR3 coding sequence is TGCAGCGCCGAGGGGGGTGGTGTTTACAATGAGCAGTTCTTC. Translating gives CSAEGGGVYNEQFF.

This clonotype was picked up a small number of times. J is TRBJ2-2 and V is TRBV7-8; 10 bases match TRBD2. Germline V lookup: CDR1 SGHVS, CDR2 FQNEAQ. CDR3 length: 16 residues. J gave up 10 bases and V 1 base, and 9 bases lay outside the gene matches. The CDR3 coding sequence is TGTGCCAGCAGCTTAGAATCGCTAGCGGGAGTCGTGGAGCTGTTTTTT. Protein product: CASSLESLAGVVELFF.